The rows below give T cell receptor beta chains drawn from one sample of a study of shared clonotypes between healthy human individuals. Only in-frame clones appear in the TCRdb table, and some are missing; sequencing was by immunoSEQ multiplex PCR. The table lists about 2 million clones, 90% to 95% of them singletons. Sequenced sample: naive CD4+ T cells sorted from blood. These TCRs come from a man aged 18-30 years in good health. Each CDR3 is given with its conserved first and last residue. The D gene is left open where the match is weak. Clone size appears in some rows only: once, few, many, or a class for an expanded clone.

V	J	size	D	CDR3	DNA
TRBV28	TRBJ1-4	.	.	CASSSPRRLGEKLFF	TGTGCCAGCAGCTCACCTAGACGACTTGGGGAAAAACTGTTTTTT
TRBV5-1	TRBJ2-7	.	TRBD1	CASSPGQGSYEQYF	TGCGCCAGCAGCCCGGGACAGGGGTCCTACGAGCAGTACTTC
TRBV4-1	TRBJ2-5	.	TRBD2	CASSQDSSGKVETQYF	TGCGCCAGCAGCCAAGACTCTAGCGGCAAGGTAGAGACCCAGTACTTC
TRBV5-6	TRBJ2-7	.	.	CASSYFGYEQYF	TGTGCCAGCAGCTACTTTGGGTACGAGCAGTACTTC
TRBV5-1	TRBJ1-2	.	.	CASSLMTSNYGYTF	TGCGCCAGCAGCTTGATGACTTCTAACTATGGCTACACCTTC
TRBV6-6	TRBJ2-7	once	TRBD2	CASSAGLGLAGDEQYF	TGTGCCAGCAGTGCAGGGCTGGGACTAGCGGGCGACGAGCAGTACTTC
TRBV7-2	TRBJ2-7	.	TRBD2	CASSPELAGGPHEQYF	TGTGCCAGCAGCCCCGAACTAGCGGGAGGGCCCCACGAGCAGTACTTC
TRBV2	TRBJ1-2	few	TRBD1	CASRTGNEEGYTF	TGTGCCAGCAGGACAGGGAATGAAGAAGGCTACACCTTC
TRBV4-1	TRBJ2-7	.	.	CASSQEAVAGPYEQYF	TGCGCCAGCAGCCAAGAAGCGGTGGCCGGGCCCTACGAGCAGTACTTC
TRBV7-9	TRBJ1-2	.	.	CASSSGQFLRTF	TGTGCCAGCAGCTCCGGACAGTTTCTAAGGACCTTC
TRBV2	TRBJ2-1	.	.	CASSETVHNEQFF	TGTGCCAGCAGTGAAACAGTTCACAATGAGCAGTTCTTC
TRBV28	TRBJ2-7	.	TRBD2	CASSLGERGYEQYF	TGTGCCAGCAGTTTGGGTGAGCGGGGCTACGAGCAGTACTTC
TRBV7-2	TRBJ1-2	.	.	CASSLAPGALNGYTF	TGTGCCAGCAGCTTAGCCCCAGGGGCCCTCAATGGCTACACCTTC
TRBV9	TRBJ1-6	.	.	CASSRNVDGGSPLHF	TGTGCCAGCAGTCGCAATGTGGACGGAGGTTCACCCCTCCACTTT
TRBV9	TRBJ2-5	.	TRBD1	CASSRGQGQETQYF	TGTGCCAGCAGCAGAGGACAGGGGCAAGAGACCCAGTACTTC
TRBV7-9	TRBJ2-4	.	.	CASSPGGGGNIQYF	TGTGCCAGCAGCCCAGGGGGCGGGGGAAACATTCAGTACTTC
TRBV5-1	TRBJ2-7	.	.	CASSLRDESYEQYF	TGCGCCAGCAGCTTGCGGGACGAGAGCTACGAGCAGTACTTC
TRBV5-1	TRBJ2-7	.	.	CASSFGGTVYEQYF	TGCGCCAGCAGCTTTGGGGGCACCGTATACGAGCAGTACTTC
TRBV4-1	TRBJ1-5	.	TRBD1	CASSQWAGGINQPQHF	TGCGCCAGCAGCCAATGGGCAGGGGGCATCAATCAGCCCCAGCATTTT
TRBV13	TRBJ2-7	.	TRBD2	CASSHSGMGTLPYF	TGTGCCAGCAGCCACAGCGGGATGGGGACTTTACCTTACTTC
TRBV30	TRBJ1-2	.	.	CASSRGYGYTF	TGTGCCTCCTCCCGCGGTTACGGCTACACCTTC
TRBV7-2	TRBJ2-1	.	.	CASSFSGWYNEQFF	TGTGCCAGCAGCTTTTCGGGGTGGTACAATGAGCAGTTCTTC
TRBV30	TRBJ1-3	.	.	CAWSTGPGNTIYF	TGTGCCTGGAGTACGGGACCTGGAAACACCATATATTTT
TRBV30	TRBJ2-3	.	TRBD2	CAWSVERTSGRDTQYF	TGTGCCTGGAGTGTAGAGAGGACTAGCGGGAGAGATACGCAGTATTTT
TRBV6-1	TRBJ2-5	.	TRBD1	CASSDRGHIGETQYF	TGTGCCAGCAGCGACAGGGGTCATATAGGAGAGACCCAGTACTTC
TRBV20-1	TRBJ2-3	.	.	CSASRDEQYF	TGCAGTGCTTCCCGGGATGAGCAGTATTTT
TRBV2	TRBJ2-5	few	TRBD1	CASSGGQQETQYF	TGTGCCAGCAGTGGGGGACAGCAAGAGACCCAGTACTTC
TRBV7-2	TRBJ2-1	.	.	CATAAAQGWYNEQFF	TGTGCCACCGCTGCCGCTCAGGGGTGGTACAATGAGCAGTTCTTC
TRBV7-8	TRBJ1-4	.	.	CASSALGGGGRYYATNEKLFF	TGTGCCAGCAGCGCCCTCGGTGGGGGGGGCCGCTACTATGCAACTAATGAAAAACTGTTTTTT
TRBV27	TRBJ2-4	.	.	CASSLVAHLAKNIQYF	TGTGCCAGCAGTTTAGTCGCACATTTAGCCAAAAACATTCAGTACTTC
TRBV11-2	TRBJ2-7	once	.	CASSQGVHEQYF	TGTGCCAGCAGCCAAGGGGTCCACGAGCAGTACTTC
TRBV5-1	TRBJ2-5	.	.	CASSFSGGIGETQYF	TGCGCCAGCAGCTTCTCTGGCGGCATCGGGGAGACCCAGTACTTC
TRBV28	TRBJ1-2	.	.	CASTLRGFNYGYTF	TGTGCCAGCACGCTAAGGGGGTTCAACTATGGCTACACCTTC
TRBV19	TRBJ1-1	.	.	CASSIGRLNTEAFF	TGTGCCAGTAGTATTGGGCGGTTGAACACTGAAGCTTTCTTT
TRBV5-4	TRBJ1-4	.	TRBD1	CASSSGGANEKLFF	TGTGCCAGCAGCTCAGGGGGTGCTAATGAAAAACTGTTTTTT
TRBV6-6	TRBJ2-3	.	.	CASLARPGATDTQYF	TGTGCCAGCCTAGCTAGACCGGGGGCCACAGATACGCAGTATTTT
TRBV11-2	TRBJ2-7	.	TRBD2	CASSLAWLAGSHEQYF	TGTGCCAGCAGCTTAGCGTGGCTAGCGGGATCCCACGAGCAGTACTTC
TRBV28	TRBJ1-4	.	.	CASRGVVPYLEKLFF	TGTGCCAGCAGGGGGGTCGTCCCCTATCTTGAAAAACTGTTTTTT
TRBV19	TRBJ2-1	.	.	CASSILIGTTEQFF	TGTGCCAGTAGTATTTTAATAGGGACGACTGAGCAGTTCTTC
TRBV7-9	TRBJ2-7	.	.	CASSLQPGLYEQYF	TGTGCCAGCAGCTTACAACCGGGTCTCTACGAGCAGTACTTC
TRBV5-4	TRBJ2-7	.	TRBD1	CASSLASTGEEQYF	TGTGCCAGCAGCTTGGCCTCGACAGGGGAAGAGCAGTACTTC
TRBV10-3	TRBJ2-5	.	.	CAISESDSPLSPTQYF	TGTGCCATCAGTGAGTCAGACAGTCCGTTGTCCCCAACCCAGTACTTC